The sequence of this TCR beta chain was determined in a study of cytomegalovirus exposure and HLA in healthy donors. Trimming left V 4 bases short and J 0 bases short, with 18 bases between. This CDR3 is 17 amino acids long. Germline loops: CDR1 LGHNA, CDR2 YSLEER. The repertoire was sequenced with immunoSEQ multiplex PCR; TCRdb's copy has only in-frame clones and lacks some. This table has 180,000 or so clones, approximately 87% appearing once. This clonotype was obtained from a woman under 40 in good health and CMV-seronegative. Material: PBMCs. This chain uses TRBV4-3 with TRBJ1-2, with D hard to call. The CDR3 sequence is CASSPSAEEPANYGYTF. The CDR3 coding sequence is TGCGCCAGCAGCCCATCAGCAGAGGAGCCTGCTAACTATGGCTACACCTTC.